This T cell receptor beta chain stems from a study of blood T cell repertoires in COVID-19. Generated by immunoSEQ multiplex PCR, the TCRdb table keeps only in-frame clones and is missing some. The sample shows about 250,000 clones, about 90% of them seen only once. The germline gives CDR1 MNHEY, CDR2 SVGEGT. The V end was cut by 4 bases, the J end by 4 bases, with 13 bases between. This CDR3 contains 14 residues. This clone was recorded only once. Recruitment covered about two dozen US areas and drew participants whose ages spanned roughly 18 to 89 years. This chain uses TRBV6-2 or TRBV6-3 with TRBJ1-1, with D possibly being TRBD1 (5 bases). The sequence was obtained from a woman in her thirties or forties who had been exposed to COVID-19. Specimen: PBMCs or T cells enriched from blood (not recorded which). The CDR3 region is CASSSALTGTEAFF. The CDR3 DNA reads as TGTGCCAGCAGTTCCGCCCTAACAGGCACTGAAGCTTTCTTT.